The 5 T cell receptor beta chains in this list originate from one sample, sequenced in a study of blood T cell repertoires in COVID-19. Sequencing used immunoSEQ multiplex PCR; TCRdb keeps in-frame clones, though not all of them. Seen here are about 140,000 clones, roughly 89% observed once, and the top ten hold about 5%. The specimen sequenced was peripheral blood. The origin of the receptors is a human donor in a cohort sampled during active COVID-19.

The rearrangement uses TRBV29-1 and TRBJ2-7; TRBD2 matches 13 bases. CDR1 and CDR2 from the germline V gene are SQVTM and ANQGSEA. The CDR3 consists of 13 residues. V lost 4 bases and J lost 3; bases outside the gene matches: 0. The CDR3 DNA is TGCAGCGTTGGGACTAGCGGGAGCTACGAGCAGTACTTC. It is translated as CSVGTSGSYEQYF.

This clone was found a few times. V is TRBV9 and J is TRBJ1-1; D is perhaps TRBD1 (6 bases). Trimming cost V 0 bases and J 7 bases, with 10 bases left between them. The CDR3 totals 13 residues. Per germline, CDR1 SGDLS and CDR2 YYNGEE. DNA of the CDR3: TGTGCCAGCAGCGTAGAAACCAGGGGTGAAGCTTTCTTT. Amino acid sequence: CASSVETRGEAFF.

The V call is TRBV7-9, the J call TRBJ1-1; 7 nucleotides align to TRBD1. CDR3 length: 16 residues. Germline V gene lookup returns CDR1 SEHNR and CDR2 FQNEAQ (reference sequence). The junction had 9 bases not matched to a gene; V was cut back by 2 bases and J by 3 bases. The CDR3 DNA is TGTGCCAGCAGCTTAAAATTGATTGACAGGGACACTGAAGCTTTCTTT. Translated: CASSLKLIDRDTEAFF.

The chain employs TRBV28 and TRBJ1-1; 8 bases match TRBD1. V shed 6 bases and J 2 bases; nucleotides not matched to a gene: 8. Germline V lookup: CDR1 MDHEN, CDR2 SYDVKM. The CDR3 covers 15 residues. The CDR3 region is CASSSAGQANTEAFF. DNA for the CDR3: TGTGCCAGCAGCTCGGCGGGACAGGCCAACACTGAAGCTTTCTTT.

The CDR3 region is CATSDSGQGDEKLFF. The CDR3 nucleotides are TGTGCCACCAGTGATTCCGGACAGGGGGATGAAAAACTGTTTTTT. The chain combines TRBV24-1 with TRBJ1-4; TRBD1 matches at 10 bases. The trim removed 2 bases at V and 6 bases at J, leaving 2 bases unmatched. Germline V gives CDR1 KGHDR, CDR2 SFDVKD. The CDR3 loop spans 15 amino acids.